This TCR beta chain derives from a study of cytomegalovirus exposure and HLA in healthy donors. TCRdb keeps only in-frame clones here, not all; method: immunoSEQ multiplex PCR. The data contain 60,000 to 65,000 clones, 90% to 97% of them singletons. Broader study findings: The majority of TCR sequences were rare, yet some public TCRs appeared in many donors.

Among the 120 or so subjects of the validation cohort, separate from the approximately 670-subject first cohort, were the donors. This clone was picked up one time. Its antigen is as yet unknown. Germline V gene data show CDR1 as LNHNV and CDR2 as YYDKDF (reference sequence). V lost 0 bases and J 0 bases, leaving 12 bases between the germline ends. This CDR3 contains 16 residues. The chain recombines TRBV15 with TRBJ2-7; D perhaps matches TRBD1 (5 bases). The sequenced sample was PBMCs. The receptor's source is a woman younger than 30 in good health and CMV-seronegative. The CDR3 spells CATSRDRAGNSYEQYF. The CDR3 nucleotides read TGTGCCACCAGCAGAGATCGGGCAGGGAACTCCTACGAGCAGTACTTC.